Listed below are T cell receptor beta chains from one sample, sequenced in a study of immune characterization of retroperitoneal liposarcoma. TCRdb independently ran MiXCR on the PCR reads; one entry per CDR3 protein. Here the sample spans approximately 10,000 distinct CDR3 sequences, 37% being singletons. The sample comprised tumor tissue. The receptor set was obtained from a male donor with retroperitoneal liposarcoma. CDR3s include the opening cysteine and the closing phenylalanine or tryptophan. The order of the fields is D gene, V gene, J gene, clone size, CDR3 protein, CDR3 DNA. A D gene is named only where the DNA matches it firmly. Clone size is shown for a subset of rows, as once, few, many or a class of expanded clone.

>.|TRBV4-1|TRBJ2-2|many
CASSQGGHFTGELFF
TGCGCCAGCAGCCAAGGAGGGCATTTCACCGGGGAGCTGTTTTTT
>.|TRBV27|TRBJ2-7|few
CASGLKPDPYEQYF
TGTGCCAGCGGTTTAAAACCCGATCCCTACGAGCAGTACTTC
>.|TRBV7-8|TRBJ2-1|once
CASSLAGGYYNEQFF
TGTGCCAGCAGCTTAGCAGGGGGTTACTACAATGAGCAGTTCTTC
>.|TRBV6-6|TRBJ2-1|.
CASSYRSSAYNEQFF
TGTGCCAGCAGTTACCGGTCTAGCGCGTACAATGAGCAGTTCTTC
>.|TRBV7-2|TRBJ2-3|medium-sized
CASSSQRTLSTDTQYF
TGTGCCAGCAGCTCACAGCGGACTCTAAGCACAGATACGCAGTATTTT
>TRBD2|TRBV27|TRBJ2-4|.
CASSPHRGGAKNIQYF
TGTGCCAGCAGCCCCCACCGGGGGGGAGCCAAAAACATTCAGTACTTC
>TRBD2|TRBV6-1|TRBJ2-1|medium-sized
CASSSLAGGPADNEQFF
TGTGCCAGCAGTTCGCTAGCGGGGGGGCCAGCCGACAATGAGCAGTTCTTC
>.|TRBV7-3|TRBJ2-3|few
CASSLNGADTQYF
TGTGCCAGCAGCTTAAACGGGGCAGATACGCAGTATTTT
>TRBD2|TRBV6-1|TRBJ2-5|few
CASSEELAGGTSETQYF
TGTGCCAGCAGTGAAGAACTAGCGGGGGGCACAAGTGAGACCCAGTACTTC
>TRBD2|TRBV6-1|TRBJ2-1|many
CASKPAGAYNEQFF
TGTGCCAGCAAGCCAGCGGGGGCTTACAATGAGCAGTTCTTC
>TRBD1|TRBV12-3/TRBV12-4|TRBJ2-7|few
CASRRQGGNYEQYF
TGTGCCAGCAGGAGACAGGGGGGAAACTACGAGCAGTACTTC
>TRBD1|TRBV6-6|TRBJ2-1|.
CASSQQGIWEQFF
TGTGCCAGCAGTCAACAGGGGATCTGGGAGCAGTTCTTC
>TRBD2|TRBV6-1|TRBJ2-7|medium-sized
CASSEEYLAGFNNEQYF
TGTGCCAGCAGTGAAGAGTACCTAGCGGGATTTAACAATGAGCAGTACTTC